These 2 T cell receptor beta chains came from one sample sequenced in a study of T cell changes during pregnancy in multiple sclerosis. Produced via immunoSEQ multiplex PCR; TCRdb's table is partial and in-frame only. The table has tens of thousands of clones, approximately 92% seen once; the top ten hold approximately 1.2%. The sequenced material came from peripheral blood. These receptor sequences come from a female donor with multiple sclerosis, enrolled in a pregnancy study.

The chain uses TRBV6-4 and TRBJ2-1, with D possibly matching TRBD2 (5 bases). Trimming stripped 0 bases from V and 8 bases from J, with 14 bases between. Germline V CDR1 and CDR2: MRHNA, SNTAGT. This CDR3 is 15 amino acids long. CDR3 nucleotides: TGTGCCAGCAGTGACTCGTCTAGCCCGAAAGATGAGCAGTTCTTC. It is translated as CASSDSSSPKDEQFF.

This chain connects TRBV6-1 to TRBJ2-7; 7 bases match TRBD2. The V gene's germline CDR1 is MNHNS and CDR2 SASEGT. With 7 bases clipped from V and 1 base from J, the junction kept 4 bases outside the gene matches. The CDR3 spans 13 residues. CDR3 in amino acids: CASTRAGSYEQYF. The CDR3 DNA is TGTGCCAGCACGCGAGCGGGATCCTACGAGCAGTACTTC.